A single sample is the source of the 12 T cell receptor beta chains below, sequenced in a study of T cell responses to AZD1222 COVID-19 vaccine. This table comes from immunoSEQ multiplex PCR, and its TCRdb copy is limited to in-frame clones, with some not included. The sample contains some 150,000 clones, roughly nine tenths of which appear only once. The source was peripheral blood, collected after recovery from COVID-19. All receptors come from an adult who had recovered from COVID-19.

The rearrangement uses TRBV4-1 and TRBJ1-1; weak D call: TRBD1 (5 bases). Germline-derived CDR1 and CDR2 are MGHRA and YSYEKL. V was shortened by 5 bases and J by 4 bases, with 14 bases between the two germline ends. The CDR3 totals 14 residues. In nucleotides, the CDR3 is TGCGCCAGCAGCTTGGGGGAGGGTGGCACTGAAGCTTTCTTT. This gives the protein CASSLGEGGTEAFF.

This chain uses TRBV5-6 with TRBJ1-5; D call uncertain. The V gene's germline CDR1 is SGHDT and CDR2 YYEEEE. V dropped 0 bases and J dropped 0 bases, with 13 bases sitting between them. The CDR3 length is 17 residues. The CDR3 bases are TGTGCCAGCAGCTTGGAGGGAGGAGAATATAGCAATCAGCCCCAGCATTTT. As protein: CASSLEGGEYSNQPQHF.

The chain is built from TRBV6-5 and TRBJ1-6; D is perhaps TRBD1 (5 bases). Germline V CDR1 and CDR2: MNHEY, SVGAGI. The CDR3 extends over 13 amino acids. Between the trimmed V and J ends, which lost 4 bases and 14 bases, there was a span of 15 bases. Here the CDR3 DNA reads TGTGCCAGCAGTTCCCTTGGGGGTCAGGCCCTCCACTTT. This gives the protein CASSSLGGQALHF.

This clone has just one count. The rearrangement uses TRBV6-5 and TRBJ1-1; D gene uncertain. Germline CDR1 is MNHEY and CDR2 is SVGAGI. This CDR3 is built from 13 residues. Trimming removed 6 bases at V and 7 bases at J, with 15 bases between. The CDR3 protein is CASSNRRGREAFF. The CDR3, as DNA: TGTGCCAGCAGCAACCGACGAGGGCGTGAAGCTTTCTTT.

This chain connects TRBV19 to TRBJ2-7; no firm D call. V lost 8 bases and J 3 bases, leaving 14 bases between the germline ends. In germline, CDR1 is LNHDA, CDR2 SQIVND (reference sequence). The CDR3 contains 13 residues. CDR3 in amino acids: CASGRTTDYEQYF. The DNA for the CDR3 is TGTGCCAGTGGAAGGACCACAGACTACGAGCAGTACTTC.

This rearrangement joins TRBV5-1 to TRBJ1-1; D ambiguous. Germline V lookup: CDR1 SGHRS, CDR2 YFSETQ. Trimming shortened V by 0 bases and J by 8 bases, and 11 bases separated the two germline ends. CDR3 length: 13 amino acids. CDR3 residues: CASSLGVGNEAFF. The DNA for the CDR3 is TGCGCCAGCAGCTTGGGGGTAGGAAACGAAGCTTTCTTT. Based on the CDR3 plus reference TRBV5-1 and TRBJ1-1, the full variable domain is KAGVTQTPRYLIKTRGQQVTLSCSPISGHRSVSWYQQTPGQGLQFLFEYFSETQRNKGNFPGRFSGRQFSNSRSEMNVSTLELGDSALYLCASSLGVGNEAFFGQGTRLTVV.

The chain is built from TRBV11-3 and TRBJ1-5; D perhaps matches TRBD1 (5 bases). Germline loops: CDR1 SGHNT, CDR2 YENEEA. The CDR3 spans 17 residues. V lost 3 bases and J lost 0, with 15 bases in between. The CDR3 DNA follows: TGTGCCAGCAGCTTTGGCAGGGCGGAATATAGCAATCAGCCCCAGCATTTT. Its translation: CASSFGRAEYSNQPQHF.

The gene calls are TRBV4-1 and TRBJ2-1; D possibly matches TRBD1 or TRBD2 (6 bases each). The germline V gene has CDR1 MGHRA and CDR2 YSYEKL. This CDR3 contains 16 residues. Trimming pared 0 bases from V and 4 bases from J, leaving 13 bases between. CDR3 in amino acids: CASSQETGANYNEQFF. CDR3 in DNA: TGCGCCAGCAGCCAAGAAACGGGGGCGAATTACAATGAGCAGTTCTTC.

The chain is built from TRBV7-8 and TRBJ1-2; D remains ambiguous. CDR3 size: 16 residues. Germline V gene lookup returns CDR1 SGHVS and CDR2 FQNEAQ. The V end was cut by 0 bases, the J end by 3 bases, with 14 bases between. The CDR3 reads CASSLAFGVKDYGYTF. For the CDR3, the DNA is TGTGCCAGCAGCTTAGCGTTTGGGGTCAAGGACTATGGCTACACCTTC.

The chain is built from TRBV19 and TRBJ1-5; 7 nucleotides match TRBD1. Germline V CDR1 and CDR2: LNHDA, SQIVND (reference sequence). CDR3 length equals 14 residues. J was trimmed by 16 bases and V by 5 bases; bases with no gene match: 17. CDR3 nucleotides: TGTGCCAGTAGTCTCCTTAGTAGGGGGCCCTCGGATCATTTT. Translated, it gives CASSLLSRGPSDHF.

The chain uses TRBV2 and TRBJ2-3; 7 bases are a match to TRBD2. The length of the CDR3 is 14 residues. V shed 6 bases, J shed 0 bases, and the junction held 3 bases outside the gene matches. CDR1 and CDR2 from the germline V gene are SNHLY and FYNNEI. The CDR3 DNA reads TGTGCCAGCAGGCGACTAGCTAGCACAGATACGCAGTATTTT. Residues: CASRRLASTDTQYF.

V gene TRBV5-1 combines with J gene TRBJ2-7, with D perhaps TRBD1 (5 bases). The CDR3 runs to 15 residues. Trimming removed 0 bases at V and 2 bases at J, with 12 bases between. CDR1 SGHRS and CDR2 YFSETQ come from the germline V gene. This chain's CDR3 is CASSLDGAAPYEQYF. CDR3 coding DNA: TGCGCCAGCAGCTTGGATGGGGCAGCCCCCTACGAGCAGTACTTC.